This T cell receptor (beta chain) stems from a study of T cell repertoires in cytomegalovirus infection. Study overall: CMV infection and matching HLA type were both indicated by public TCR beta signatures. The study's findings and limits: Carriage of CMV together with the relevant HLA was identifiable through cumulative public TCR beta family frequency. There were HLA-C-restricted CMV-specific TCR beta clonotypes dominating the ex vivo response.

As for this clonotype: Its antigen remains unknown.

TCRdb re-derived calls from the reads in MiXCR, one entry per CDR3 protein. The sample shows 700,000 to 850,000 distinct CDR3 sequences, around a third of them seen only once. Germline-derived CDR1 and CDR2 are KGHDR and SFDVKD. V lost 2 bases and J 0 bases, leaving 12 bases between the germline ends. The CDR3 sequence is 17 residues long. The J gene is TRBJ2-2, the V gene TRBV24-1; no definite D call. Sequences were derived from cultured CD8+ T cells from PBMCs, sampled from culture after CMV antigen stimulation. This receptor was taken from a human donor in good health (CMV status not recorded). Some clones in this sample may be carry-over from other donors' samples. CDR3 in DNA: TGTGCCACCAGTGATTCCAAGGACCTTTCGAACACCGGGGAGCTGTTTTTT. Translated: CATSDSKDLSNTGELFF.